The 26 T cell receptor beta chains listed next were all sequenced from one sample in a study of PD-1 blockade in classical Hodgkin lymphoma. The time point: cycle 4 day 1 (C4D1), after around six weeks of nivolumab. Relapses following autologous stem cell transplantation were seen in all patients, with brentuximab vedotin exposure varying. By magnetic negative selection, CD8+ T cells were isolated from the thawed PBMCs. TCRdb's table, derived via immunoSEQ multiplex PCR, lists solely in-frame clones and lacks some. Of about 15,000 clones listed, roughly nine tenths are singletons. This specimen consisted of CD8+ T cells from blood, obtained before the fourth cycle of nivolumab. These receptors were collected from a human donor with classical Hodgkin lymphoma.

The chain joins TRBV10-3 to TRBJ2-6; D possibly corresponds to TRBD1 (6 bases). Germline loops: CDR1 ENHRY, CDR2 SYGVKD. This CDR3 has 19 amino acids. Trimming removed 3 bases from V and 0 bases from J, with 18 bases in between. CDR3 nucleotides: TGTGCCATCAGTGATCACGAACCCACAGGGAACTCTGGGGCCAACGTCCTGACTTTC. Translating it yields CAISDHEPTGNSGANVLTF.

This rearrangement joins TRBV7-9 to TRBJ2-1; TRBD1 aligns across 8 bases. V shed 5 bases, J shed 2 bases, and the junction held 5 bases outside the gene matches. Germline lookup yields CDR1 SEHNR and CDR2 FQNEAQ (reference sequence). CDR3 length equals 15 residues. This CDR3 is CASSEGQGPYNEQFF. The DNA of the CDR3 is TGTGCCAGCAGCGAAGGACAGGGCCCCTACAATGAGCAGTTCTTC.

The V and J genes are TRBV7-9 and TRBJ1-4; D call uncertain. CDR3 length: 14 amino acids. Germline V gives CDR1 SEHNR, CDR2 FQNEAQ (reference sequence). Trimming removed 8 bases from V and 4 bases from J, with 14 bases in between. The CDR3 sequence is CASRPGFLNEKLFF. The CDR3 nucleotides read TGTGCCAGCCGACCGGGATTTCTTAATGAAAAACTGTTTTTT.

This clone was recorded once. The rearrangement links TRBV7-2 to TRBJ1-5; D might be TRBD1 (5 bases). Trimming took off 2 bases at V and 6 bases at J, with 8 bases between the two ends. This CDR3 is built from 13 residues. Germline V gene sequence: CDR1 SGHTA, CDR2 FQGNSA. The CDR3 reads CASSLFGGQPQHF. The DNA for the CDR3 is TGTGCCAGCAGCTTATTTGGGGGTCAGCCCCAGCATTTT.

The chain is built from TRBV28 and TRBJ2-2, with TRBD2 matching 11 bases. This CDR3 has 17 residues. V lost 2 bases to trimming and J lost 6 bases; unmatched junction nucleotides: 8. The germline V gene has CDR1 MDHEN and CDR2 SYDVKM. The CDR3 protein is CASSLGLAGGPAGELFF. The DNA for the CDR3 is TGTGCCAGCAGTTTAGGGCTAGCGGGGGGTCCCGCCGGGGAGCTGTTTTTT.

This rearrangement joins TRBV13 to TRBJ1-1, with D possibly TRBD1 on 5 matching bases. V gave up 0 bases and J gave up 7 bases, with 9 bases separating them. This CDR3 is built from 13 residues. From germline, CDR1 is PRHDT and CDR2 FYEKMQ (reference sequence). CDR3 sequence reads: CASSLGRGGEAFF. In DNA form, the CDR3 reads TGTGCCAGCAGCTTAGGCCGGGGGGGTGAAGCTTTCTTT. The variable domain in full, completed from reference TRBV13 and TRBJ1-1, reads AAGVIQSPRHLIKEKRETATLKCYPIPRHDTVYWYQQGPGQDPQFLISFYEKMQSDKGSIPDRFSAQQFSDYHSELNMSSLELGDSALYFCASSLGRGGEAFFGQGTRLTVV.

The chain links TRBV7-2 to TRBJ2-7; a possible D gene is TRBD1 (5 bases). The CDR3 has 15 residues. Looked up from germline, CDR1 is SGHTA and CDR2 is FQGNSA. Trimming shortened V by 2 bases and J by 1 base, and 12 bases separated the two germline ends. The DNA of the CDR3 is TGTGCCAGCAGCTTATCAGGGATGCCTTCCTACGAGCAGTACTTC. Protein product: CASSLSGMPSYEQYF.

The rearrangement links TRBV27 to TRBJ2-1; the match to TRBD2 covers 7 bases. V shed 6 bases, J shed 4 bases, and the junction held 3 bases outside the gene matches. This CDR3 region has 13 residues. Germline V gene sequence: CDR1 MNHEY, CDR2 SMNVEV (reference sequence). The chain's CDR3 is CASRGLPYNEQFF. CDR3 nucleotide sequence: TGTGCCAGCAGGGGACTACCATACAATGAGCAGTTCTTC.

The chain uses TRBV7-9 and TRBJ2-7, with 7 bases fitting TRBD2. The ends lost 4 bases at V and 0 bases at J; junction bases unmatched: 6. Germline-derived CDR1 and CDR2 are SEHNR and FQNEAQ (reference sequence). There are 15 residues in the CDR3. CDR3 sequence (DNA): TGTGCCAGCAGCTCAAGCGGGGCCGGCTCCTACGAGCAGTACTTC. The encoded protein is CASSSSGAGSYEQYF.

The J gene is TRBJ2-3, the V gene TRBV7-3; D gene uncertain. The CDR3 is made up of 16 amino acids. Germline V lookup: CDR1 SGHTA, CDR2 FQGTGA. The V gene lost 2 bases and the J gene lost 0 bases, with 12 bases spanning the gap. The DNA for the CDR3 is TGTGCCAGCAGCTTATTAGGCCTCTCTAGCACAGATACGCAGTATTTT. Translation gives CASSLLGLSSTDTQYF.

On this clone itself: Other DNA sequences in this specimen translate into the identical CDR3. The chain has TRBV10-2 and TRBJ1-1, with unresolved D. The CDR3 is 14 amino acids. From germline, CDR1 is WSHSY and CDR2 SAAADI. Trimming removed 3 bases from V and 3 bases from J, with 11 bases in between. In nucleotides, the CDR3 is TGCGCCAGCAGTGAAGCAGAGAAACACACTGAAGCTTTCTTT. Translating gives CASSEAEKHTEAFF.

This chain uses TRBV27 with TRBJ2-7, with TRBD2 matching over 8 bases. CDR1 and CDR2 (germline): MNHEY, SMNVEV (reference sequence). The CDR3 totals 14 residues. Trimming removed 7 bases from V and 1 base from J; junction bases left unmatched: 6. CDR3 in DNA: TGTGCCAGCAAGGGTAGCGGGGATTCCTACGAGCAGTACTTC. Translation gives CASKGSGDSYEQYF.

The chain has TRBV28 and TRBJ2-3, with D unclear. V lost 3 bases and J lost 6, with 7 bases in between. Germline V gene lookup returns CDR1 MDHEN and CDR2 SYDVKM. The length of the CDR3 is 12 residues. CDR3 amino acids: CASSFGFDTQYF. CDR3 in DNA: TGTGCCAGCAGTTTTGGGTTCGATACGCAGTATTTT.

In nucleotides, the CDR3 is TGTGCCAGCAGCGGTCCGGGACCATACACAGATACGCAGTATTTT. It is translated as CASSGPGPYTDTQYF. The rearrangement joins TRBV7-8 to TRBJ2-3; D may match TRBD1 or TRBD2 (5 bases each). The germline V gene has CDR1 SGHVS and CDR2 FQNEAQ. The V gene lost 5 bases and the J gene lost 2 bases, with 14 bases spanning the gap. The CDR3 contains 15 residues.

J is TRBJ1-2 and V is TRBV4-1; the D is unclear. The germline gives CDR1 MGHRA, CDR2 YSYEKL. The CDR3 is 14 amino acids. With 1 base removed from V and 1 base from J, the gap between germline ends came to 7 bases. CDR3 loop: CASSQGGLNYGYTF. CDR3 nucleotides: TGCGCCAGCAGCCAAGGAGGTCTTAACTATGGCTACACCTTC.

This clone has a single count. This chain's CDR3 is CASSGTGKFAFF. Written as DNA, the CDR3 is TGTGCCAGCAGCGGGACAGGGAAGTTCGCTTTCTTT. This chain links TRBV9 with TRBJ1-1; TRBD1 aligns across 8 bases. Germline lookup yields CDR1 SGDLS and CDR2 YYNGEE. V shed 3 bases and J 11 bases; nucleotides not matched to a gene: 6. This CDR3 is 12 amino acids long.

Note on this clone: The germline gene is not matched at one end of the junction; a read error may be the cause. The V and J genes are TRBV27 and TRBJ2-2, with 8 bases matching TRBD2. This CDR3 region has 16 residues. Germline CDR1 is MNHEY and CDR2 is SMNVEV (reference sequence). The CDR3 DNA follows: TGTGCCAGCAGTTTAACGGGAGGGCCGTACACTGGGGAGCTGTTTTTT. It specifies CASSLTGGPYTGELFF.

V is TRBV2 and J is TRBJ2-5; 9 positions match TRBD2. The V gene's germline CDR1 is SNHLY and CDR2 FYNNEI. The CDR3 totals 16 residues. The J segment lost 1 base and the V segment lost 4 bases, leaving 7 bases of the junction unmatched. The DNA for the CDR3 is TGTGCCAGCAGTGGACTAGCGGAAATACCCCAAGAGACCCAGTACTTC. It is translated as CASSGLAEIPQETQYF. Combining the CDR3 with reference TRBV2 and TRBJ2-5 gives the whole variable domain EPEVTQTPSHQVTQMGQEVILRCVPISNHLYFYWYRQILGQKVEFLVSFYNNEISEKSEIFDDQFSVERPDGSNFTLKIRSTKLEDSAMYFCASSGLAEIPQETQYFGPGTRLLVL.

The chain carries TRBV4-1 and TRBJ1-1; D ambiguous. The CDR3 loop spans 15 amino acids. Germline lookup yields CDR1 MGHRA and CDR2 YSYEKL. The V gene lost 0 bases and the J gene lost 1 base, with 9 bases spanning the gap. CDR3 in amino acids: CASSQERPTNTEAFF. The CDR3 DNA sequence: TGCGCCAGCAGCCAAGAAAGACCGACGAACACTGAAGCTTTCTTT.

The chain links TRBV5-1 to TRBJ2-7, with TRBD2 matching over 9 bases. Germline values: CDR1 SGHRS, CDR2 YFSETQ. This CDR3 has 20 amino acids. V lost 1 base and J lost 5; bases outside the gene matches: 22. The DNA of the CDR3 is TGCGCCAGCAGCTTGTTGGGAGCCCCACCTTTGGCGGGAGGGCCTCACGAGCAGTACTTC. It is translated as CASSLLGAPPLAGGPHEQYF.

The chain links TRBV7-8 to TRBJ2-1; 12 nucleotides line up with TRBD2. The V gene's germline CDR1 is SGHVS and CDR2 FQNEAQ. Germline trimming cut 4 bases from V and 13 bases from J; bases unmatched to any gene: 20. The CDR3 runs 18 residues. DNA for the CDR3: TGTGCCAGCAGCTCCCGGACTAGCGGGGTCGGAGATATAAGGGTACAGTTCTTC. It yields the protein CASSSRTSGVGDIRVQFF.

The chain joins TRBV6-5 to TRBJ2-2; no definite D call. The CDR3 is 12 residues long. The V end was cut by 7 bases, the J end by 3 bases, with 6 bases between. The germline V gene encodes CDR1 MNHEY and CDR2 SVGAGI. The CDR3 bases are TGTGCCAGCATAGGAGACACCGGGGAGCTGTTTTTT. Translating gives CASIGDTGELFF.

The CDR3 DNA follows: TGCGCCAGCAGCCAGCCTGGACTAGCGGGGCAGCCCCGCACAGATACGCAGTATTTT. It encodes CASSQPGLAGQPRTDTQYF. J is TRBJ2-3 and V is TRBV4-1; 12 bases agree with TRBD2. The CDR3 spans 19 residues. CDR1 and CDR2 (germline): MGHRA, YSYEKL. V gave up 3 bases and J gave up 1 base; unmatched junction bases: 11.

V gene TRBV7-9 combines with J gene TRBJ2-2; D not certain. The germline V gene has CDR1 SEHNR and CDR2 FQNEAQ (reference sequence). Between the trimmed V and J ends, which lost 5 bases and 6 bases, there was a span of 13 bases. This CDR3 is 14 amino acids long. The CDR3 DNA reads as TGTGCCAGCAGCCCGGGCCTCACGCCCGGGGAGCTGTTTTTT. It specifies CASSPGLTPGELFF.

This clone was counted once. The rearrangement uses TRBV27 and TRBJ2-1, with 7 bases lining up with TRBD2. The CDR3 is 13 residues long. The V and J ends lost 2 bases and 5 bases, in that order; junction bases with no gene match: 0. Germline CDR1 reads MNHEY; CDR2 reads SMNVEV (reference sequence). In DNA form, the CDR3 reads TGTGCCAGCAGTTTAGGACTAGACAATGAGCAGTTCTTC. Amino acids: CASSLGLDNEQFF.

V is TRBV7-9 and J is TRBJ2-2, with TRBD2 as a possible D gene (5 bases). The germline gives CDR1 SEHNR, CDR2 FQNEAQ (reference sequence). Trimming pared 7 bases from V and 6 bases from J, leaving 12 bases between. The CDR3 spans 13 residues. CDR3 sequence: CASTPPGAGELFF. DNA of the CDR3: TGTGCCAGCACCCCCCCCGGGGCCGGGGAGCTGTTTTTT.